This T cell receptor (beta chain) is drawn from a study of blood T cell repertoires in COVID-19. In the study overall: From T cells, B-cell-depleted T cells, or PBMCs came the material, which was cDNA or gDNA.

There are 15 residues in the CDR3. Germline values: CDR1 SGDLS, CDR2 YYNGEE. V shed 4 bases, J shed 5 bases, and the junction held 6 bases outside the gene matches. The assay was immunoSEQ multiplex PCR, and TCRdb's table has in-frame clones only and misses some. The data contain more than 50,000 clones, 65% to 75% of them seen just once; the ten biggest clones take up about 30%. The sequence was obtained from a woman older than 75 with acute or convalescent COVID-19. The V gene is TRBV9, the J gene TRBJ2-1; 10 bases match TRBD2. What was sequenced was peripheral blood. The CDR3 bases are TGTGCCAGCAGCCCCCGGACTAGCGGAGACAATGAGCAGTTCTTC. This codes for CASSPRTSGDNEQFF.